This T cell receptor beta chain emerged from a study of shared clonotypes between healthy human individuals (TCRdb year 2020). Broadly, across the study: Three men and two women, aged 18 to 49 years, made up the cohort. For each donor, three plates each were used for CD4 naive and CD4 memory, two plates were used for CD8 naive, and one plate was used for CD8 memory. Libraries were prepared and TCR repertoires were sequenced by different laboratories using diverse techniques, in order to increase sequencing depth and limit assay-specific biases. To estimate repertoire size and how much clonotypes are shared between individuals, the study performed deep sequencing of blood TCR repertoires from roughly five healthy adults. Each donor's leukapheresis produced roughly between roughly 0.85 and 10 billion PBMCs. What the research found in general, with its limitations: When a handful of donors were compared, the shared fraction of clonotypes was about 5% for naive CD4, approximately 3.5% for naive CD8, more than 2% for memory CD4, and less than 0.5% for memory CD8. Compared with non-shared clonotypes, the clonotypes found in all four sorted-subset donors had higher generation probabilities. Because the study included a small number of donors, the genetic and exposure-history diversity represented was limited. Even with the large sequencing depth, rarefaction of the sorted-subset datasets indicated that sequencing was incomplete. Sampling was restricted to blood, and TCR repertoires in tissues likely differ from the TCR repertoires found in blood. Pairwise subsampling led to the expectation that sequencing depth would affect the degree of clonotype sharing among donors. Larger estimated clonotype richness was generally found for naive subsets than for memory subsets.

Using the deep immunoSEQ assay, multiplex PCR amplified TCR CDR3 regions from genomic DNA. For each cell subset, the extracted genomic DNA was distributed evenly across all wells of several immunoSEQ 96-well plates, and each plate served as one replicate. Each replicate PCR for sorted subsets received about 180 ng genomic DNA, equal to roughly 30,000 T cell genomes. The purified libraries were quantified using a Qubit 3.0 fluorometer, sized with a Bioanalyzer 2100, and then quantified again using the KAPA Library Quantification kit. Each immunoSEQ 96-well plate was sequenced on its own single-read 150-cycle Illumina NextSeq 550 flow cell. The paper's processing steps were these. The immunoSEQ output contained only junctional sequences without quality scores, so filtering could not match that applied to full-length reads. Sequences were annotated with PyIR, a Python wrapper for IgBLAST v1.9, and V/J genes and CDR3 were assigned using IMGT germline references. Reads were removed for weak V/J assignments (E-value above 1e-6), missing CDR3, stop codons, out-of-frame junctions, or ambiguous translated residues. A V3J clonotype was defined by an identical inferred V gene, J gene, and CDR3 amino acid sequence. Percentage overlap between repertoires was computed as shared unique clonotypes divided by the size of the smaller repertoire. Repertoire richness was assessed with RTK rarefaction, the Chao1 estimator, and Recon v2.1 estimates of unobserved clonotypes. Generation probabilities for all TCRbeta clonotypes obtained by the gDNA method from a handful of donors were computed using OLGA. TCRdb carries this immuneACCESS record with in-frame sequences only. Its versions omit some clonotypes, under half of them owing to an unresolved V gene in the studies checked, with the rest unexplained. V, J and clone size were drawn from that table, and D and trimming were deduced from the DNA. In this sample the table shows 550,000 to 700,000 clones, approximately 73% of which occur a single time. The ten top clones hold roughly 1.9% of the sample.

The trim is 4 bases for V and 2 bases for J, with a gap of 9 bases between the germline ends. The CDR3 has 14 amino acids, counting the end cysteine and phenylalanine. The retained sequence is limited to the CDR3, 42 bases, with the frame set at the first base. CDR1 and CDR2 are drawn from the germline V gene: MRHNA, SNTAGT. A note on this clone: Its antigen specificity is not known. One base away there is no much larger clone; base qualities are not given.

The donors were healthy, HIV-negative adults who had no recently reported acute infections or vaccinations. Every donor was a Caucasian adult living in Nashville, Tennessee, USA. CD4+ T cells were enriched through magnetic negative selection, after which naive cells were positively selected on CD45RA and the remaining negative fraction served as the memory subset. After blood collection by leukapheresis, PBMCs were isolated using Ficoll-Histopaque density gradient centrifugation and then cryopreserved in the vapor phase of liquid nitrogen. Purity and quantity of every magnetically sorted T cell population were checked by analytical flow cytometry. From each sorted fraction, genomic DNA was isolated and quantified by UV absorbance on a Nanodrop 2000c.

The origin of this receptor is a woman aged 25 to 39 in good health. Sequenced material: memory CD4+ T cells sorted from blood. The cell subset or site label of this sample denotes: CD45RA-negative fraction. This chain is built from TRBV6-4 and TRBJ2-1; no D segment can be confidently identified. The CDR3 protein: CASSAEATYNEQFF. The DNA sequence follows: TGTGCCAGCAGTGCAGAGGCGACCTACAATGAGCAGTTCTTC.